The table lists the clone carrying this TCR beta chain with a few counts. The antigen is not known. Stem cell-like memory, regulatory, central memory and naive CD4+ cells were sorted via CD45RO/CCR7/CD25/CD127/CD95/CD27. Every bit of the isolated RNA underwent reverse transcription, so sequencing read expressed TCRB transcripts. Sequencing of naive, central memory and regulatory T cell samples gave an average of about 3.57 million reads. Assay: immunoSEQ multiplex PCR; the TCRdb copy retains only in-frame clones and omits some. The sample shows some 900,000 clones, 15% to 20% of them seen only once. This entry comes from a study of beta chain features in type 1 diabetes. Overall study results and limits: In type 1 diabetes patients, VDJ junctions had fewer insertions; deletions at these junctions were more frequent. Any HLA-type effect on TCRB rearrangement remained unresolved here.

Sequenced input: naive CD4+ T cells from blood. This clonotype was sampled from a woman aged 18-29 years in good health.

CDR3 region: CASSLGAPDYGYTF. CDR3 sequence (DNA): TGTGCCAGCAGTTTGGGGGCACCAGACTATGGCTACACCTTC. The chain has TRBV28 and TRBJ1-2; D perhaps matches TRBD1 (6 bases). The V gene's germline CDR1 is MDHEN and CDR2 SYDVKM. This CDR3 has 14 residues. Trimming took 3 bases from V and 3 from J, leaving 11 bases between them.